The 26 T cell receptor beta chains in this list originate from one sample, sequenced in a study of PD-L1 blockade in urothelial cancer. TCRdb's table, derived via immunoSEQ multiplex PCR, lists solely in-frame clones and lacks some. In the table there are 54,000 or so clones, around 84% of which are singletons. The time point: pretreatment peripheral blood. The source was PBMCs, collected around atezolizumab (anti-PD-L1) treatment. These TCRs come from a man aged 50 to 59 with urothelial cancer.

The rearrangement joins TRBV10-3 to TRBJ2-1; TRBD2 is a possible D gene (6 bases). CDR3 length: 18 residues. Trimming left V 2 bases short and J 3 bases short, with 20 bases between. Germline lookup yields CDR1 ENHRY and CDR2 SYGVKD. The CDR3 sequence is CAISEPGGPTVYYNEQFF. The DNA for the CDR3 is TGTGCCATCAGTGAGCCCGGGGGACCTACCGTCTACTACAATGAGCAGTTCTTC.

This chain connects TRBV5-1 to TRBJ2-5; maybe TRBD2 (7 bases). The length of the CDR3 is 13 residues. CDR1 and CDR2 from the germline V gene are SGHRS and YFSETQ. The V and J ends lost 7 bases and 5 bases respectively, with 15 bases between them. CDR3 nucleotides: TGCGCCAGCGGGACACAGGGAGGGGAGACCCAGTACTTC. This codes for CASGTQGGETQYF.

In its sample, this clone was seen a few times. The chain joins TRBV6-4 to TRBJ2-1; a possible D gene is TRBD2 (5 bases). Trimming pared 6 bases from V and 14 bases from J, leaving 17 bases between. The CDR3 has 12 amino acids. Germline V gives CDR1 MRHNA, CDR2 SNTAGT. CDR3 loop: CASRERRDQKFF. CDR3 nucleotides: TGTGCCAGCAGAGAGCGCCGGGATCAGAAGTTCTTC.

This chain uses TRBV10-3 with TRBJ2-1, with 7 bases matching TRBD2. The ends lost 0 bases at V and 6 bases at J; junction bases unmatched: 5. CDR3 length equals 15 residues. Germline CDR1 ENHRY, CDR2 SYGVKD. The CDR3 reads CAISESKGGGNEQFF. The CDR3, as DNA: TGTGCCATCAGTGAGTCAAAAGGCGGGGGCAATGAGCAGTTCTTC.

The gene calls are TRBV6-1 and TRBJ2-7; D may be TRBD2 (7 bases). This CDR3 has 15 amino acids. Looked up from germline, CDR1 is MNHNS and CDR2 is SASEGT. The V and J ends lost 1 base and 1 base respectively, with 11 bases between them. DNA of the CDR3: TGTGCCAGCAGTGAAGGGGGGGGCAGATCCTACGAGCAGTACTTC. Amino acids: CASSEGGGRSYEQYF.

This sequence joins TRBV5-6 and TRBJ1-2, with D tentatively TRBD1 (6 bases). This CDR3 is built from 15 residues. V shed 0 bases and J shed 7 bases, with 16 bases lying between them. Germline V gene sequence: CDR1 SGHDT, CDR2 YYEEEE. The DNA for the CDR3 is TGTGCCAGCAGCTTGGAGCCAGGGGTCCCCAGTGGCTACACCTTC. Translating gives CASSLEPGVPSGYTF.

This clone was found once. The chain couples TRBV6-4 to TRBJ2-3; no definite D call. This CDR3 is built from 15 residues. Trimming pared 4 bases from V and 4 bases from J, leaving 15 bases between. Germline lookup yields CDR1 MRHNA and CDR2 SNTAGT. CDR3 region: CASSAGSLKADTQYF. In DNA form, the CDR3 reads TGTGCCAGCAGTGCAGGTAGTCTAAAGGCAGATACGCAGTATTTT.

The rearrangement uses TRBV7-6 and TRBJ2-3; 11 bases fit TRBD2. The CDR3 extends over 16 amino acids. V lost 3 bases, J lost 2 bases, and 4 bases stayed unmatched. Germline CDR1 reads SGHVS; CDR2 reads FNYEAQ. CDR3 DNA: TGTGCCAGCAGCTTTACTAGCGGGGGCCTCACAGATACGCAGTATTTT. Its protein product is CASSFTSGGLTDTQYF.

This clone has only one observation. The V call is TRBV7-3, the J call TRBJ2-3, with 7 bases that match TRBD1. Germline CDR1 reads SGHTA; CDR2 reads FQGTGA. V gave up 5 bases and J gave up 2 bases; unmatched junction bases: 4. This CDR3 spans 14 amino acids. The CDR3 DNA sequence: TGTGCCAGCAGCCCGGGACAGATCACAGATACGCAGTATTTT. It encodes CASSPGQITDTQYF.

The rearrangement uses TRBV28 and TRBJ2-3; D unresolved. The V end was cut by 2 bases, the J end by 0 bases, with 15 bases between. From germline, CDR1 is MDHEN and CDR2 SYDVKM. This CDR3 has 17 amino acids. In DNA, the CDR3 is TGTGCCAGCAGTTTACGCGCACCTAGTCGGAGCACAGATACGCAGTATTTT. This codes for CASSLRAPSRSTDTQYF.

In its sample, this clone was seen once. Written as DNA, the CDR3 is TGTGCCAGCAGCCCGGTCAGGGGCTATGGCTACACCTTC. Amino acids: CASSPVRGYGYTF. This sequence joins TRBV5-6 and TRBJ1-2; D is perhaps TRBD1 (6 bases). CDR1 is SGHDT and CDR2 is YYEEEE in the germline V gene. Between the trimmed V and J ends, which lost 4 bases and 4 bases, there was a span of 11 bases. The CDR3 loop spans 13 amino acids.

The CDR3 region has the DNA TGTGCCAGCAGTAGGGCCGGGACAGGGTTATACGAGCAGTTCTTC. Its protein product is CASSRAGTGLYEQFF. The genes are TRBV5-8 and TRBJ2-1; 9 nucleotides align to TRBD1. The CDR3 is 15 residues long. V lost 5 bases, J lost 10 bases, and 13 bases stayed unmatched. Germline V gene data show CDR1 as SGHTS and CDR2 as YDEGEE.

The chain links TRBV5-1 to TRBJ2-1; 10 bases align to TRBD2. CDR3 size: 15 residues. V trimming: 0 bases; J trimming: 5 bases; junction bases outside the gene matches: 2. Germline CDR1 and CDR2: SGHRS and YFSETQ. CDR3 bases: TGCGCCAGCAGCTTGGTTACTAGCGGGAACAATGAGCAGTTCTTC. This sequence encodes CASSLVTSGNNEQFF.

This clone appeared a few times. The V gene is TRBV5-1, the J gene TRBJ1-4; 7 bases line up with TRBD1. CDR1 and CDR2 (germline): SGHRS, YFSETQ. The CDR3 is made up of 16 amino acids. Losses at the gene ends were 1 base for V and 4 bases for J; bases not matched to a gene: 7. CDR3 coding DNA: TGCGCCAGCAGCTTGTACCCGGGACAGAATAATGAAAAACTGTTTTTT. It encodes CASSLYPGQNNEKLFF.

This rearrangement joins TRBV18 to TRBJ1-5, with TRBD1 matching over 7 bases. Germline loops: CDR1 KGHSH, CDR2 LQKENI. V lost 6 bases to trimming and J lost 7 bases; unmatched junction nucleotides: 9. The CDR3 loop spans 14 amino acids. The CDR3 nucleotides are TGTGCCAGCTCTTCCGCTAGGGGGCAGCAGCCCCAGCATTTT. This gives the protein CASSSARGQQPQHF.

Turning to this clone: The junction departs from the called germline gene at one end, perhaps through a read error. The V and J genes are TRBV5-1 and TRBJ2-3; 8 bases are shared with TRBD2. This CDR3 is 14 amino acids long. Germline V gene sequence: CDR1 SGHRS, CDR2 YFSETQ. CDR3 sequence (DNA): TGCGCCAGCAGCTCATGGACTAGCACGGATACGCAGTATTTT. Amino acids: CASSSWTSTDTQYF. Full variable domain (outside the CDR3, taken from reference TRBV5-1 and TRBJ2-3): KAGVTQTPRYLIKTRGQQVTLSCSPISGHRSVSWYQQTPGQGLQFLFEYFSETQRNKGNFPGRFSGRQFSNSRSEMNVSTLELGDSALYLCASSSWTSTDTQYFGPGTRLTVL.

The rearrangement joins TRBV15 to TRBJ2-4; D not certain. The germline gives CDR1 LNHNV, CDR2 YYDKDF (reference sequence). Between the trimmed V and J ends, which lost 5 bases and 5 bases, there was a span of 10 bases. This CDR3 has 13 amino acids. Here the CDR3 reads CATSSRRQNIQYF. Here the CDR3 DNA reads TGTGCCACCAGCTCCCGCAGGCAAAACATTCAGTACTTC.

The chain carries TRBV6-5 and TRBJ1-4; 8 bases map to TRBD1. Germline values: CDR1 MNHEY, CDR2 SVGAGI. This CDR3 contains 14 residues. V trimming: 7 bases; J trimming: 7 bases; junction bases outside the gene matches: 8. CDR3 loop: CASKSTGGFEKLFF. The CDR3 region has the DNA TGTGCCAGCAAAAGTACAGGGGGTTTTGAAAAACTGTTTTTT.

The genes are TRBV20-1 and TRBJ2-7; weak D call: TRBD2 (6 bases). CDR1 DFQATT and CDR2 SNEGSKA come from the germline V gene (reference sequence). V gave up 5 bases and J gave up 3 bases, with 8 bases separating them. The CDR3 loop spans 11 amino acids. For the CDR3, the DNA is TGCAGTGCTTTTAGCGGCTACGAGCAGTACTTC. This gives the protein CSAFSGYEQYF.

The rearrangement links TRBV7-6 to TRBJ2-1; 9 bases agree with TRBD2. Per germline, CDR1 SGHVS and CDR2 FNYEAQ. Losses at the gene ends were 0 bases for V and 5 bases for J; bases not matched to a gene: 2. The CDR3 has 15 residues. The CDR3 nucleotides read TGTGCCAGCAGCTTAGCACTAGCGGGCAACAATGAGCAGTTCTTC. This encodes CASSLALAGNNEQFF. The whole variable domain, filled in from reference TRBV7-6 and TRBJ2-1, reads GAGVSQSPRYKVTKRGQDVALRCDPISGHVSLYWYRQALGQGPEFLTYFNYEAQQDKSGLPNDRFSAERPEGSISTLTIQRTEQRDSAMYRCASSLALAGNNEQFFGPGTRLTVL.

J is TRBJ2-1 and V is TRBV14; 9 bases are a match to TRBD2. In germline, CDR1 is SGHDN, CDR2 FVKESK. The CDR3 covers 15 residues. Trimming took 2 bases from V and 6 from J; bases not matched to a gene: 5. CDR3 in DNA: TGTGCCAGCAGCCAACTTAGCGGGAGCATCAATGAGCAGTTCTTC. This encodes CASSQLSGSINEQFF.

J is TRBJ2-7 and V is TRBV21-1; the DNA was not compared with TRBD2, the D call given in the table. TRBV21-1 is a listed pseudogene. This CDR3 has 16 residues. The CDR3 DNA follows: TGTGCCAGCAGCAAAGGCCTAGCGGGAGAATCCTACGAGCAGTACTTC. Encoded protein: CASSKGLAGESYEQYF.

The chain recombines TRBV6-4 with TRBJ2-1; 11 bases match TRBD1. This CDR3 has 14 residues. Germline V lookup: CDR1 MRHNA, CDR2 SNTAGT. With 3 bases clipped from V and 9 bases from J, the junction kept 4 bases outside the gene matches. The CDR3 loop reads CASSEGTGGTEQFF. DNA for the CDR3: TGTGCCAGCAGTGAAGGGACAGGGGGAACTGAGCAGTTCTTC.

CDR3 loop: CSVGGGSYGYTF. The CDR3 DNA sequence: TGCAGCGTTGGAGGGGGTTCCTATGGCTACACCTTC. The gene calls are TRBV29-1 and TRBJ1-2; perhaps TRBD1 as D (6 bases). This CDR3 comprises 12 residues. Germline CDR1 reads SQVTM; CDR2 reads ANQGSEA. V was trimmed by 4 bases and J by 4 bases, leaving 10 bases between them.

The chain is built from TRBV30 and TRBJ2-5; D may be TRBD1 (6 bases). CDR1 is GTSNPN and CDR2 is SVGIG in the germline V gene (reference sequence). This CDR3 spans 14 amino acids. The V gene lost 4 bases and the J gene lost 1 base, with 13 bases spanning the gap. In DNA, the CDR3 is TGTGCCTGGATGGAATTAGGGGGCCAAGAGACCCAGTACTTC. This gives the protein CAWMELGGQETQYF.

This chain joins TRBV6-4 and TRBJ2-5, with D perhaps TRBD1 (5 bases). The CDR3 has 10 amino acids. In germline, CDR1 is MRHNA, CDR2 SNTAGT. With 4 bases removed from V and 13 bases from J, the gap between germline ends came to 10 bases. CDR3 sequence: CASSGTCLYF. The CDR3 DNA follows: TGTGCCAGCAGTGGGACATGCTTGTACTTC.